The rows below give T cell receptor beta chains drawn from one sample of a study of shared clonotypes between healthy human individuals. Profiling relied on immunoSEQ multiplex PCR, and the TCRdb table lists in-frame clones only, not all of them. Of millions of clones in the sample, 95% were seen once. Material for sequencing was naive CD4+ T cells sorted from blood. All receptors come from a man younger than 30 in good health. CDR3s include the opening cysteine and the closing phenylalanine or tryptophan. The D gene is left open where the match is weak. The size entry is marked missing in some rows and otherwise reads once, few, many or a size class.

CDR3nt: TGCGCCAGCAGCTTGAGTTTGACGGGGGGTAACACTGAAGCTTTCTTT; CDR3aa: CASSLSLTGGNTEAFF; abundance: NA; d_gene: NA; j_gene: TRBJ1-1; v_gene: TRBV5-1
CDR3nt: TGTGCCAATCTCCGCCTGGAGACCCAGTACTTC; CDR3aa: CANLRLETQYF; abundance: once; d_gene: NA; j_gene: TRBJ2-5; v_gene: TRBV6-9
CDR3nt: TGCGCCAGCAGTGATTCAGGGAGTGGGAACTATGGCTACACCTTC; CDR3aa: CASSDSGSGNYGYTF; abundance: NA; d_gene: NA; j_gene: TRBJ1-2; v_gene: TRBV10-1
CDR3nt: TGTGCCAGCAGTTTTCAGGGGAACACTGAAGCTTTCTTT; CDR3aa: CASSFQGNTEAFF; abundance: NA; d_gene: NA; j_gene: TRBJ1-1; v_gene: TRBV27
CDR3nt: TGTGCCAGCAGTGTTGAAGGGGACCAAAACACTGAAGCTTTCTTT; CDR3aa: CASSVEGDQNTEAFF; abundance: many; d_gene: NA; j_gene: TRBJ1-1; v_gene: TRBV2
CDR3nt: TGCGCCAGCAGCTTGGCCCGAGCGTTAAGCTCCTACGAGCAGTACTTC; CDR3aa: CASSLARALSSYEQYF; abundance: NA; d_gene: NA; j_gene: TRBJ2-7; v_gene: TRBV5-1
CDR3nt: TGTGCCAGCAGCCCCTTGGGACTAGCGTATGAGCAGTACTTC; CDR3aa: CASSPLGLAYEQYF; abundance: NA; d_gene: TRBD2; j_gene: TRBJ2-7; v_gene: TRBV7-9
CDR3nt: TGTGCCACCAGCAGGCAGGGTACTTTGTTGGGGCAGTACTTC; CDR3aa: CATSRQGTLLGQYF; abundance: NA; d_gene: NA; j_gene: TRBJ2-7; v_gene: TRBV15
CDR3nt: TGTGCCAGCAGCTTTGGGACAGGGATTAATTCACCCCTCCACTTT; CDR3aa: CASSFGTGINSPLHF; abundance: NA; d_gene: TRBD1; j_gene: TRBJ1-6; v_gene: TRBV5-4
CDR3nt: TGTGCCATCAGCCCAGGCTACAATCAGCCCCAGCATTTT; CDR3aa: CAISPGYNQPQHF; abundance: NA; d_gene: NA; j_gene: TRBJ1-5; v_gene: TRBV10-3
CDR3nt: TGTGCCAGCAGTGTCGAAATAGCCAAAAACATTCAGTACTTC; CDR3aa: CASSVEIAKNIQYF; abundance: NA; d_gene: NA; j_gene: TRBJ2-4; v_gene: TRBV6-1
CDR3nt: TGTGCCAGCTCACCATTTCAGGTCAACGAGCAGTACTTC; CDR3aa: CASSPFQVNEQYF; abundance: NA; d_gene: NA; j_gene: TRBJ2-7; v_gene: TRBV18
CDR3nt: TGTGCCAGCAGCTTAGATGGACTTAAACAAGAGACCCAGTACTTC; CDR3aa: CASSLDGLKQETQYF; abundance: NA; d_gene: NA; j_gene: TRBJ2-5; v_gene: TRBV11-2
CDR3nt: TGCAGCGTGGCGCCTAGAGGGGGGGCTTCCGTCTACGAGCAGTACTTC; CDR3aa: CSVAPRGGASVYEQYF; abundance: NA; d_gene: NA; j_gene: TRBJ2-7; v_gene: TRBV29-1
CDR3nt: TGTGCCAGCAGCGCCACCATAGCGGGAGGGCTGGAGACCCAGTACTTC; CDR3aa: CASSATIAGGLETQYF; abundance: NA; d_gene: TRBD2; j_gene: TRBJ2-5; v_gene: TRBV9
CDR3nt: TGTGCCAGCAGACTTAGGGGACCTACCTACGAGCAGTACTTC; CDR3aa: CASRLRGPTYEQYF; abundance: NA; d_gene: NA; j_gene: TRBJ2-7; v_gene: TRBV6-5
CDR3nt: TGTGCCAGCAGTTTGGGGAGGGGGCCCTACGAGCAGTACTTC; CDR3aa: CASSLGRGPYEQYF; abundance: NA; d_gene: NA; j_gene: TRBJ2-7; v_gene: TRBV27
CDR3nt: TGTGCCAGCAGCCCCGGCACCTACGAGCAGTACTTC; CDR3aa: CASSPGTYEQYF; abundance: NA; d_gene: NA; j_gene: TRBJ2-7; v_gene: TRBV28
CDR3nt: TGTGCCAGCAGTCATCGACACTTTAAGCTCCCAGATACGCAGTATTTT; CDR3aa: CASSHRHFKLPDTQYF; abundance: NA; d_gene: NA; j_gene: TRBJ2-3; v_gene: TRBV28
CDR3nt: TGCGCCAGCAGCTTGGACAGCGCCGCTAATGAAAAACTGTTTTTT; CDR3aa: CASSLDSAANEKLFF; abundance: NA; d_gene: NA; j_gene: TRBJ1-4; v_gene: TRBV5-1
CDR3nt: TGTGCCAGCAGTTCCGCGGGAGGGACCACAGATACGCAGTATTTT; CDR3aa: CASSSAGGTTDTQYF; abundance: NA; d_gene: TRBD2; j_gene: TRBJ2-3; v_gene: TRBV27
CDR3nt: TGTGCCAGCAGCTTAGCGGGAGCGACTCAAGAGACCCAGTACTTC; CDR3aa: CASSLAGATQETQYF; abundance: NA; d_gene: TRBD2; j_gene: TRBJ2-5; v_gene: TRBV6-5
CDR3nt: TGTGCCAGCTCACCGTCCCGGGGGCTCAGCGACGAGCAGTACTTC; CDR3aa: CASSPSRGLSDEQYF; abundance: NA; d_gene: NA; j_gene: TRBJ2-7; v_gene: TRBV18
CDR3nt: TGTGCCTGGAGTCCCCAGTCCGGGGAGCTGTTTTTT; CDR3aa: CAWSPQSGELFF; abundance: NA; d_gene: NA; j_gene: TRBJ2-2; v_gene: TRBV30
CDR3nt: TGTGCCAGCAGCCCCCGGGGAGGGGAGCAGTTCTTC; CDR3aa: CASSPRGGEQFF; abundance: NA; d_gene: TRBD2; j_gene: TRBJ2-1; v_gene: TRBV5-4